This T cell receptor (beta chain) was documented in a study of blood T cell repertoires in COVID-19. In the study overall: PBMCs, B-cell-depleted T cells, or T cells provided the cDNA or gDNA that made up the material.

As originally analysed: Scientists estimated how many nucleated cells there were by amplifying reference gene primers. Only in-frame clones appear in the TCRdb table, and some are missing; sequencing was by immunoSEQ multiplex PCR. D and trimming come from the DNA, and the V and J calls and clone size come from that table. The sample yields some 150,000 clones, more than 80% seen once. The CDR3 consists of 14 residues. Germline V gene sequence: CDR1 MDHEN, CDR2 SYDVKM. The V gene lost 6 bases and the J gene lost 6 bases, with 17 bases spanning the gap. The sequencing input was peripheral blood. This sequence joins TRBV28 and TRBJ1-2, with TRBD1 as a possible D gene (6 bases). This TCR was sampled from a man in his 70s with acute or convalescent COVID-19. The CDR3 DNA sequence: TGTGCCAGCAGCCAGGGGACGGAGGTCGATGGCTACACCTTC. Translation: CASSQGTEVDGYTF.